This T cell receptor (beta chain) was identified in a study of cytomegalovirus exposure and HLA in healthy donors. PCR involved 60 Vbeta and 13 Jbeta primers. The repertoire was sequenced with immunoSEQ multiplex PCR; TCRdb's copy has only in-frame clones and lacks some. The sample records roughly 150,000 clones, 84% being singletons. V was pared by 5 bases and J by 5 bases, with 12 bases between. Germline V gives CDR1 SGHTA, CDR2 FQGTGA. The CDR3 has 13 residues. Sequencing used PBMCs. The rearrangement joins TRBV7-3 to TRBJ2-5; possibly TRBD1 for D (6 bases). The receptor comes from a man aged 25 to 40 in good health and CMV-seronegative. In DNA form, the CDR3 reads TGTGCCAGCAGCCAACAGGGTGGGGAGACCCAGTACTTC. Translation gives CASSQQGGETQYF.